The 18 T cell receptor beta chains below come from one sample, sequenced in a study of T cell responses to AZD1222 COVID-19 vaccine. Using immunoSEQ multiplex PCR, the repertoire was profiled, and TCRdb retains in-frame clones only, with some absent. This table has 100,000 or so clones, approximately 87% appearing once. Sequenced here: peripheral blood, sampled 28 days after the second AZD1222 dose. Receptor source: an adult who received the AZD1222 COVID-19 vaccine.

The chain is built from TRBV5-4 and TRBJ2-1, with TRBD2 identical over 10 bases. Germline-derived CDR1 and CDR2 are SGHNT and YYREEE (reference sequence). V shed 5 bases and J 8 bases; nucleotides not matched to a gene: 7. The CDR3 runs to 14 residues. Written as DNA, the CDR3 is TGTGCCAGCAGTTCGGCTAGCGGGAGCCATGAGCAGTTCTTC. Translated, it gives CASSSASGSHEQFF. The variable domain in full, with the rest retrieved from reference TRBV5-4 and TRBJ2-1, is ETGVTQSPTHLIKTRGQQVTLRCSSQSGHNTVSWYQQALGQGPQFIFQYYREEENGRGNFPPRFSGLQFPNYSSELNVNALELDDSALYLCASSSASGSHEQFFGPGTRLTVL.

This clone has just one count. The V call is TRBV7-9, the J call TRBJ1-2; a weak D match, TRBD1 (6 bases). V gave up 4 bases and J gave up 4 bases, with 13 bases separating them. The germline CDR1 and CDR2 sequences are SEHNR and FQNEAQ (reference sequence). The CDR3 is 14 amino acids. The CDR3 DNA sequence: TGTGCCAGCAGCTCCTACAGGGACCCCTATGGCTACACCTTC. As protein: CASSSYRDPYGYTF.

The rearrangement uses TRBV19 and TRBJ1-1; perhaps TRBD1 as D (5 bases). V was cut by 5 bases and J by 7 bases, with 14 bases left in between. The CDR3 contains 13 residues. CDR1 LNHDA and CDR2 SQIVND come from the germline V gene (reference sequence). DNA of the CDR3: TGTGCCAGTAGTCCCGGGGGAGGGGTTGAAGCTTTCTTT. It specifies CASSPGGGVEAFF.

V usage is TRBV10-1 and J usage is TRBJ2-3, with a weak D call TRBD2 (5 bases). The germline V gene encodes CDR1 WNHNN and CDR2 SYGVQD (reference sequence). V was trimmed by 0 bases and J by 2 bases, leaving 15 bases between them. This CDR3 is 17 amino acids long. The CDR3 sequence: CASSESILRENTDTQYF. The CDR3 region has the DNA TGCGCCAGCAGTGAGTCGATCTTAAGGGAGAACACAGATACGCAGTATTTT.

There are a few counts of this clone. The V call is TRBV5-5, the J call TRBJ2-7; 7 nucleotides match TRBD1. Germline V gene data show CDR1 as SGHKS and CDR2 as YYEKEE (reference sequence). Trimming cost V 3 bases and J 5 bases; bases outside gene matches: 5. CDR3 length equals 13 residues. For the CDR3, the DNA is TGTGCCAGCAGCTATAACAGGGGACACGAGCAGTACTTC. It codes for CASSYNRGHEQYF.

There are many counts of this clone. The chain employs TRBV6-5 and TRBJ2-3; no clear D gene. The V end was cut by 8 bases, the J end by 2 bases, with 11 bases between. In germline, CDR1 is MNHEY, CDR2 SVGAGI. The CDR3 is 13 amino acids. As DNA, the CDR3 is TGTGCCAGCGTGATAGGGATCACAGATACGCAGTATTTT. This encodes CASVIGITDTQYF.

This clone was seen just once. This rearrangement joins TRBV6-5 to TRBJ1-1; D is unclear. Trimming removed 6 bases from V and 1 base from J, with 15 bases in between. The germline gives CDR1 MNHEY, CDR2 SVGAGI. The CDR3 spans 15 residues. CDR3 region: CASRTTGSANTEAFF. The CDR3 DNA follows: TGTGCCAGCAGGACAACCGGGAGCGCGAACACTGAAGCTTTCTTT.

This clone appeared once. V and J are TRBV29-1 and TRBJ2-7; possibly TRBD2 for D (6 bases). CDR1 and CDR2 (germline): SQVTM, ANQGSEA. The CDR3 length is 16 residues. V was cut by 3 bases and J by 3 bases, with 21 bases left in between. CDR3 sequence (DNA): TGCAGCGTTGACTCGAAGGGCGGGACGTCTAGCTACGAGCAGTACTTC. Protein: CSVDSKGGTSSYEQYF.

The chain carries TRBV18 and TRBJ2-2, with D unresolved. Trimming stripped 2 bases from V and 5 bases from J, with 12 bases between. This CDR3 region has 15 residues. Germline CDR1 reads KGHSH; CDR2 reads LQKENI. The CDR3 loop is CASSPRATGTGELFF. The CDR3 DNA follows: TGTGCCAGCTCACCAAGGGCAACCGGGACCGGGGAGCTGTTTTTT.

This sequence joins TRBV5-6 and TRBJ2-2; 7 bases align to TRBD1. The CDR3 has 16 residues. CDR1 and CDR2 (germline): SGHDT, YYEEEE. With V trimmed by 1 base and J by 3 bases, 6 bases remained unmatched. The CDR3 bases are TGTGCCAGCAGCTTGAAGGGGGCCTGGGACACCGGGGAGCTGTTTTTT. Translated, it gives CASSLKGAWDTGELFF.

The V call is TRBV6-5, the J call TRBJ2-6; D call uncertain. V was clipped by 2 bases and J by 2 bases, with 7 bases between them. CDR3 size: 15 residues. CDR1 and CDR2 from the germline V gene are MNHEY and SVGAGI. The CDR3 coding sequence is TGTGCCAGCAGTTACGGTTTAGCTGGGGCCAACGTCCTGACTTTC. Translating it yields CASSYGLAGANVLTF.

The chain is built from TRBV14 and TRBJ2-7; tentatively, D is TRBD2 (6 bases). The V end was cut by 3 bases, the J end by 0 bases, with 15 bases between. The CDR3 runs to 16 residues. The germline V gene encodes CDR1 SGHDN and CDR2 FVKESK. The CDR3 DNA reads as TGTGCCAGCAGCCACAGGGCGGGCGGGAACTCCTACGAGCAGTACTTC. This encodes CASSHRAGGNSYEQYF.

The chain couples TRBV5-4 to TRBJ1-1; D unresolved. Germline V CDR1 and CDR2: SGHNT, YYREEE (reference sequence). Deletions cut 4 bases from V and 6 bases from J, with 13 bases between. The CDR3 covers 13 residues. CDR3 sequence reads: CASSIQRAAEAFF. The CDR3 bases are TGTGCCAGCAGCATTCAACGGGCAGCTGAAGCTTTCTTT.

The rearrangement uses TRBV29-1 and TRBJ2-7; D possibly corresponds to TRBD2 (5 bases). Trimming took off 4 bases at V and 0 bases at J, with 7 bases between the two ends. The CDR3 contains 12 residues. CDR1 is SQVTM, CDR2 ANQGSEA, per germline. The CDR3 nucleotides read TGCAGCGTTGTTAGCGACTCCTACGAGCAGTACTTC. This sequence encodes CSVVSDSYEQYF.

The genes are TRBV24-1 and TRBJ2-4, with D perhaps TRBD2 (6 bases). Germline V gene sequence: CDR1 KGHDR, CDR2 SFDVKD. This CDR3 has 16 residues. Between the trimmed V and J ends, which lost 2 bases and 1 base, there was a span of 11 bases. The CDR3 here is CATSDSRGRAKNIQYF. In DNA, the CDR3 is TGTGCCACCAGTGATTCTCGGGGGAGGGCCAAAAACATTCAGTACTTC.

The gene calls are TRBV7-6 and TRBJ1-1; 7 bases match TRBD1. The CDR3 loop spans 16 amino acids. Trimming at V came to 0 bases and at J to 1 base, leaving 5 bases not matched to a gene. CDR1 is SGHVS and CDR2 is FNYEAQ in the germline V gene. The CDR3 sequence: CASSLAPAGGNTEAFF. The CDR3 region has the DNA TGTGCCAGCAGCTTAGCCCCTGCAGGGGGGAACACTGAAGCTTTCTTT.

This CDR3 is CASSYSAGTVEKLFF. Here the CDR3 DNA reads TGTGCCAGCAGTTATTCCGCGGGGACGGTCGAAAAACTGTTTTTT. This chain links TRBV6-2 or TRBV6-3 with TRBJ1-4; TRBD1 is a possible D gene (5 bases). V lost 3 bases and J lost 8, with 16 bases in between. The germline gives CDR1 MNHEY, CDR2 SVGEGT. The CDR3 has 15 residues.

This clone has only a few counts. The rearrangement joins TRBV18 to TRBJ1-3; D perhaps matches TRBD1 (6 bases). Germline CDR1 reads KGHSH; CDR2 reads LQKENI. The CDR3 is made up of 16 amino acids. The V end was cut by 3 bases, the J end by 0 bases, with 12 bases between. CDR3 amino acids: CASSPGGPSSGNTIYF. CDR3 in DNA: TGTGCCAGCTCACCTGGGGGGCCGAGCTCTGGAAACACCATATATTTT. Using reference TRBV18 and TRBJ1-3 for the parts outside the CDR3, the full variable domain is NAGVMQNPRHLVRRRGQEARLRCSPMKGHSHVYWYRQLPEEGLKFMVYLQKENIIDESGMPKERFSAEFPKEGPSILRIQQVVRGDSAAYFCASSPGGPSSGNTIYFGEGSWLTVV.